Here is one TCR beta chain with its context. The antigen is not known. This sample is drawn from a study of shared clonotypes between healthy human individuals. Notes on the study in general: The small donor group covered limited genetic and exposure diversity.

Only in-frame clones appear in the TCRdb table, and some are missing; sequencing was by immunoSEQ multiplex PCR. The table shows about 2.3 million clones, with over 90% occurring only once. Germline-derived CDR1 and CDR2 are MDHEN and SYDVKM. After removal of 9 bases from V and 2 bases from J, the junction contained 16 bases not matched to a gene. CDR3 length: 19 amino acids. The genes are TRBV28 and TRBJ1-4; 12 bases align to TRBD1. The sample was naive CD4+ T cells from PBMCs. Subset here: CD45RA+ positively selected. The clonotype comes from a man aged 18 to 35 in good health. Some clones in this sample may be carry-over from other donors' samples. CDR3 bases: TGTGCCAGTAGTCCTTGGGACAGGGGGCTTCGTAAGACTAATGAAAAACTGTTTTTT. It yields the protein CASSPWDRGLRKTNEKLFF.